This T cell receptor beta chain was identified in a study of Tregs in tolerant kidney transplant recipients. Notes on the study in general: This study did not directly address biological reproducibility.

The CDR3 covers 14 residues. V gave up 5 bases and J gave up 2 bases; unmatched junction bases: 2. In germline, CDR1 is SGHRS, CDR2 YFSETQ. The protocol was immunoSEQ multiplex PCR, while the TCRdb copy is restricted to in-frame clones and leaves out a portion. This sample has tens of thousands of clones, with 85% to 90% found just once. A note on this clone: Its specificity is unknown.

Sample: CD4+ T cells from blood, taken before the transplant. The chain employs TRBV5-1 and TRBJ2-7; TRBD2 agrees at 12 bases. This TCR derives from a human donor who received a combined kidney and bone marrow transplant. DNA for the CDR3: TGCGCCAGCAGGCGGACTAGCGGGACCTACGAGCAGTACTTC. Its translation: CASRRTSGTYEQYF.